Listed here is a single T cell receptor beta chain. The antigen is unknown. Germline V CDR1 and CDR2: SEHNR, FQNEAQ (reference sequence). The CDR3 covers 19 residues. V was clipped by 8 bases and J by 1 base; unmatched bases: 14. This record comes from a study of T cells after yellow fever vaccination. Broader study findings: Abundant bulk-population clonotypes could contaminate the FACS-sorted repertoires. Post-booster samples contained most primary-vaccination clones (around 95% CD4, about 90% CD8).

The study made its TCR cDNA through 5'RACE template switching. That step introduced a universal primer site along with UMIs. TCRdb fed the 5' RACE reads into MiXCR, producing one record per CDR3 protein. The sample lists around 200,000 distinct CDR3 sequences, approximately 10% occurring once. Sequences were derived from CD8+ T cells sorted from PBMCs, sampled 15 days after the yellow fever booster vaccination. This TCR derives from a man in his late teens or twenties who received the YFV17D yellow fever vaccine. This sequence joins TRBV7-9 and TRBJ2-3, with 14 bases aligning to TRBD2. The CDR3 reads CASSKGLAGGTSRTDTQYF. In DNA, the CDR3 is TGTGCCAGCTCTAAAGGACTAGCGGGGGGAACTTCCCGCACAGATACGCAGTATTTT.